This TCR beta chain was captured by sequencing in a study of T cell responses to AZD1222 COVID-19 vaccine. Whole-study results and caveats: At baseline, seropositivity was found in only five or six AZD1222 recipients.

Libraries were prepared by immunoSEQ multiplex PCR; TCRdb keeps only in-frame clonotypes and omits some of them. Counted here are 180,000 or so clones, 85% to 90% occurring once; the ten biggest clones make up approximately 7.7%. CDR1 is MDHEN, CDR2 SYDVKM, per germline. This CDR3 comprises 12 residues. V was cut by 2 bases and J by 3 bases, with 5 bases left in between. Concerning this clone: No antigen is known for it.

The clonotype was recovered from an adult in good health. The sequences come from peripheral blood, collected on day 0 of AZD1222 vaccination. V usage is TRBV28 and J usage is TRBJ2-7, with D unclear. CDR3 nucleotides: TGTGCCAGCAGTTTAGCTGGCTACGAGCAGTACTTC. It encodes CASSLAGYEQYF.